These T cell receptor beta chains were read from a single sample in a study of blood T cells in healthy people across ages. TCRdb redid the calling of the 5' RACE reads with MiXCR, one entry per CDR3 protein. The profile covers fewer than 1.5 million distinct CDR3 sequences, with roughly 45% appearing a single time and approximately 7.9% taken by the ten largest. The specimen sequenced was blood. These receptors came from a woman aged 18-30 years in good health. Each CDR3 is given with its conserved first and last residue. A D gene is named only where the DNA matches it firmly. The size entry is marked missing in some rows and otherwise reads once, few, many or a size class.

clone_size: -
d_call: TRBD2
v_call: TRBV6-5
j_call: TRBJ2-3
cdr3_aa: CASSGSGGVSDTQYF
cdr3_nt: TGTGCCAGCAGTGGGAGCGGGGGGGTTTCAGATACGCAGTATTTT

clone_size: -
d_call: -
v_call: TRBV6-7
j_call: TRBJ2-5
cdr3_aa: CASSRSRLKTQETQYF
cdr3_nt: TGTGCCAGCAGCCGTTCGCGACTAAAAACACAAGAGACCCAGTACTTC

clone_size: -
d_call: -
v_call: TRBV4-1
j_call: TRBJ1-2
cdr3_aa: CASSLQGGSPSIGGYTF
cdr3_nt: TGCGCCAGCAGCCTCCAAGGGGGGTCCCCATCCATAGGTGGCTACACCTTC

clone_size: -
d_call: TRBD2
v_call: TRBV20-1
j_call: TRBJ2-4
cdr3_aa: CSAGNPGLAGGGAKNIQYF
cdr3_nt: TGCAGTGCTGGAAACCCGGGACTAGCGGGAGGAGGGGCCAAAAACATTCAGTACTTC

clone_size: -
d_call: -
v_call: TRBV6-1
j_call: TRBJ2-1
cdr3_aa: CASSEWEIQYNEQFF
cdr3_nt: TGTGCCAGCAGTGAGTGGGAAATCCAATACAATGAGCAGTTCTTC

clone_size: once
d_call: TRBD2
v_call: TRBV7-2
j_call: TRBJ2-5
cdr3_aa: CASSLAPTSGMQETQYF
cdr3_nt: TGTGCCAGCAGCTTAGCGCCGACTAGCGGAATGCAAGAGACCCAGTACTTC

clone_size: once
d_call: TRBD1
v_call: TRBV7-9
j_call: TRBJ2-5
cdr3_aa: CASSSRGPWKETQYF
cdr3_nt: TGTGCCAGCAGCTCCAGGGGGCCTTGGAAAGAGACCCAGTACTTC

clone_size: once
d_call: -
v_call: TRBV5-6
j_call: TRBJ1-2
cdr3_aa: CASSFERYGYTF
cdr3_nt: TGTGCCAGCAGCTTCGAGCGATATGGCTACACCTTC

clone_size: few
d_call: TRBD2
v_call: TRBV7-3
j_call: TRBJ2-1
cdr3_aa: CASSLSAHLAGDGNEQFF
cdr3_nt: TGTGCCAGCAGCTTATCCGCCCATCTAGCGGGGGATGGTAATGAGCAGTTCTTC

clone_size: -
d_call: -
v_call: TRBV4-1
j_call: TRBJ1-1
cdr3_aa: CASSQDGYLDTEAFF
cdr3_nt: TGCGCCAGCAGCCAAGACGGATATTTGGACACTGAAGCTTTCTTT

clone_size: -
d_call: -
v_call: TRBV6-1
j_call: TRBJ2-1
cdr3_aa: CACRSALASSYNGQFF
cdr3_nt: TGTGCCTGCAGATCAGCACTAGCCAGCTCCTACAATGGGCAGTTCTTC

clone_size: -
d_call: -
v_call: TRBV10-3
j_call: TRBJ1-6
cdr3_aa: CANSAAGDNSPLHF
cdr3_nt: TGTGCCAACTCCGCGGCAGGGGATAATTCACCCCTCCACTTT

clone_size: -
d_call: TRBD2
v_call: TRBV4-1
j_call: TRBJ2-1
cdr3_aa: CASSHLREGGNEQFF
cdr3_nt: TGCGCCAGCAGCCACCTGCGGGAGGGGGGCAATGAGCAGTTCTTC

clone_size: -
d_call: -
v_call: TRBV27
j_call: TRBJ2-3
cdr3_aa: CASAGTDLAPSTDTQYF
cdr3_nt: TGTGCCAGCGCCGGTACGGACCTGGCGCCAAGCACAGATACGCAGTATTTT

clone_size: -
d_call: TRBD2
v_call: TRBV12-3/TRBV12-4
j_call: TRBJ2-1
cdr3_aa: CASSLEPGGSNEQFF
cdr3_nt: TGTGCCAGCAGTTTAGAACCGGGGGGGTCCAATGAGCAGTTCTTC

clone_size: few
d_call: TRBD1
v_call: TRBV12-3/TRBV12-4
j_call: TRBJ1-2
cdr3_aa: CASSLAADRANGYTF
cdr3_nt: TGTGCCAGCAGTCTCGCAGCGGACAGGGCTAATGGCTACACCTTC

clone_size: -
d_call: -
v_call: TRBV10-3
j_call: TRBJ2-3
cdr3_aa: CAISGGGRSTDTQYF
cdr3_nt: TGTGCCATCAGTGGCGGGGGCCGAAGTACAGATACGCAGTATTTT

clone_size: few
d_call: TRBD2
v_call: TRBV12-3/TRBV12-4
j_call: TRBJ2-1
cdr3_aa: CASTRTSGGAYNEQFF
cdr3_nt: TGTGCCAGCACCCGGACTAGCGGGGGGGCCTACAATGAGCAGTTCTTC

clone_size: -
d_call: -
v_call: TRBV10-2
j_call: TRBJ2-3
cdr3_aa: CASSEPRQNTDTQYF
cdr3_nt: TGCGCCAGCAGTGAGCCGAGACAGAACACAGATACGCAGTATTTT

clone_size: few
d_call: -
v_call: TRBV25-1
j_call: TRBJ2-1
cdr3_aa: CASSEYFPPSGNEQFF
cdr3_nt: TGTGCCAGCAGTGAATATTTCCCCCCCAGCGGTAATGAGCAGTTCTTC

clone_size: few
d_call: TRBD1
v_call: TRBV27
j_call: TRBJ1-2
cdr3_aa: CASSLSRGQGSANYGYTF
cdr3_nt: TGTGCCAGCAGTTTATCGAGAGGACAGGGGAGTGCTAACTATGGCTACACCTTC

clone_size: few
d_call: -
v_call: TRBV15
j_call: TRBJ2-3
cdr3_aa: CATSRDGGTDTQYF
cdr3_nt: TGTGCCACCAGCAGAGATGGGGGTACAGATACGCAGTATTTT

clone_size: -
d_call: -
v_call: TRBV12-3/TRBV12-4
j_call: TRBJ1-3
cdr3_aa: CASTQGNTIYF
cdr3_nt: TGTGCCAGCACTCAGGGAAACACCATATATTTT

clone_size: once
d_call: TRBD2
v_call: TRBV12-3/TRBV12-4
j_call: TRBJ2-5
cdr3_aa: CASRLGRAVEETQYF
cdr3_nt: TGTGCCAGCAGGCTCGGGAGGGCCGTTGAAGAGACCCAGTACTTC

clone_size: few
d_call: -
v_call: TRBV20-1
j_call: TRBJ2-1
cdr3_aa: CSARDLGNGLDEQFF
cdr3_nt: TGCAGTGCTAGAGATTTGGGGAATGGGCTCGATGAGCAGTTCTTC

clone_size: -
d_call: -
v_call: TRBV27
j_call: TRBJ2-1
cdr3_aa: CASSPNRDHSYNEQFF
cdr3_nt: TGTGCCAGCAGTCCAAACAGGGACCACTCCTACAATGAGCAGTTCTTC